The T cell receptor beta chain described here comes from a study of monozygotic twins with inflammatory bowel disease. Germline assignment: CDR1 SGHTA and CDR2 FQGNSA. CDR3 length: 14 residues. UMIs that included a 6-nucleotide sample barcode were added by template switching, which took place during cDNA synthesis. TCRdb re-called the 5' RACE reads, yielding one record per CDR3 amino acid sequence without DNA. The listing records 200,000 to 250,000 distinct CDR3 sequences. As to this clonotype: The antigen remains unidentified.

General study findings and limits: Differing T cell subtypes remained indistinguishable.

Sequencing input: blood. The chain recombines TRBV7-2 with TRBJ2-7; TCRdb outputs TRBD1, but without DNA this stays unchecked. The TCR was taken from a human donor with ulcerative colitis or Crohn's disease, or a healthy co-twin of an affected twin (not recorded which). CDR3 amino acids: CASSLDTGDYEQYF.